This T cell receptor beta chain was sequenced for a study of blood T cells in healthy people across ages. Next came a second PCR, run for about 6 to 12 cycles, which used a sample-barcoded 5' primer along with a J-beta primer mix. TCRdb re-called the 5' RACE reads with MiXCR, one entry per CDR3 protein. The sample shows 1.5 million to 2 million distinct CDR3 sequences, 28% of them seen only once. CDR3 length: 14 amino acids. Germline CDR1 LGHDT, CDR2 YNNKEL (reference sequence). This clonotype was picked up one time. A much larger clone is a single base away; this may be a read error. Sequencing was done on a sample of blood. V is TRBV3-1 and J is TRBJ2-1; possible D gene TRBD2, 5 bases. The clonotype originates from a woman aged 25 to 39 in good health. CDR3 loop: CACSQDERADEQFF. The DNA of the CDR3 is TGTGCCTGCAGCCAAGATGAGAGGGCCGATGAGCAGTTCTTC.